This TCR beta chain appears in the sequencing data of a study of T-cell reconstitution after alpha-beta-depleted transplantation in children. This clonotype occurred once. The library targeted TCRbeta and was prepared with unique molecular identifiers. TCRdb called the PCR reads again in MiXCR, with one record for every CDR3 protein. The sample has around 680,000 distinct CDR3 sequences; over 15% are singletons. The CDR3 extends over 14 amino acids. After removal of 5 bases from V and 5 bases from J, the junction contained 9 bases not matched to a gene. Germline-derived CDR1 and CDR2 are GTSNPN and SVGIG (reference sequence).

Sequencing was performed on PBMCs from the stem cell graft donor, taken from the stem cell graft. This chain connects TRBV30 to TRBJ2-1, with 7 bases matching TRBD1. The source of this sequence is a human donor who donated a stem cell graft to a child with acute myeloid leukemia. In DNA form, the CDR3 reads TGTGCCTGGGATCGGGACAGTATCAACAATGAGCAGTTCTTC. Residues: CAWDRDSINNEQFF.